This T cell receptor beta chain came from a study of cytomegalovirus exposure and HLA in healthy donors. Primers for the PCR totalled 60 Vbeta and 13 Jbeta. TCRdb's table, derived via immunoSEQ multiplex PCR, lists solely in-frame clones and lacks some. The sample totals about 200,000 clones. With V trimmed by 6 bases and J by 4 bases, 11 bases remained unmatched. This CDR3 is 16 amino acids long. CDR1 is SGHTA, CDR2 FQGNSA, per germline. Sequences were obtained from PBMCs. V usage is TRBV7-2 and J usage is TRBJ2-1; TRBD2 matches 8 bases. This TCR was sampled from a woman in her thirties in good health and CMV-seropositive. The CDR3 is CASRTSAGESYNEQFF. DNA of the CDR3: TGTGCCAGCAGGACCTCAGCGGGAGAGTCATACAATGAGCAGTTCTTC. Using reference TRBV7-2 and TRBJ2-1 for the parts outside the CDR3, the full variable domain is GAGVSQSPSNKVTEKGKDVELRCDPISGHTALYWYRQSLGQGLEFLIYFQGNSAPDKSGLPSDRFSAERTGGSVSTLTIQRTQQEDSAVYLCASRTSAGESYNEQFFGPGTRLTVL.